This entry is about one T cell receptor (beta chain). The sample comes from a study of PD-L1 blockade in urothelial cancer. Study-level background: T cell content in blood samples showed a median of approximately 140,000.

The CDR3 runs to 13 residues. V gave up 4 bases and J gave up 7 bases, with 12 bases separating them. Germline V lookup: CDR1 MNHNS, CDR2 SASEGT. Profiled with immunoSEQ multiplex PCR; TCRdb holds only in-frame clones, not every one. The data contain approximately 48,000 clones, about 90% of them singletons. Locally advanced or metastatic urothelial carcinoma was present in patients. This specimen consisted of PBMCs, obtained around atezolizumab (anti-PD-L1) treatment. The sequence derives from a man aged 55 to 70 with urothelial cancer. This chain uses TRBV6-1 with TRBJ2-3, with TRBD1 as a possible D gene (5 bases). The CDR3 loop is CASSVIRQHTQYF. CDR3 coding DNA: TGTGCCAGCAGTGTTATAAGACAGCATACGCAGTATTTT.